The 5 T cell receptor beta chains below all came from one sample that was sequenced in a study of shared clonotypes between healthy human individuals. Sequenced by immunoSEQ multiplex PCR; TCRdb stores in-frame clones only, minus some. Among 400,000 or so clones listed, about 97% were seen once. Sequenced sample: memory CD8+ T cells sorted from blood. Regarding subset: CD45RO+ cells pooled with CCR7-negative TemRA cells. The receptors come from a man younger than 45 in good health.

This chain joins TRBV10-3 and TRBJ2-7; 10 bases align to TRBD2. Germline V CDR1 and CDR2: ENHRY, SYGVKD. The CDR3 loop spans 17 amino acids. Trimming at V came to 3 bases and at J to 2 bases, leaving 10 bases not matched to a gene. CDR3 amino acids: CAISEFQTSGPAYEQYF. The CDR3 bases are TGTGCCATCAGTGAATTTCAGACTAGCGGGCCTGCCTACGAGCAGTACTTC.

This clone was detected only once. DNA for the CDR3: TGTGCCATCAAAAACAGGGTCCCGAACACCGGGGAGCTGTTTTTT. This encodes CAIKNRVPNTGELFF. The V call is TRBV6-1, the J call TRBJ2-2, with D tentatively TRBD1 (6 bases). From germline, CDR1 is MNHNS and CDR2 SASEGT. Trimming pared 10 bases from V and 0 bases from J, leaving 15 bases between. This CDR3 comprises 15 residues.

This chain joins TRBV6-1 and TRBJ2-3, with a weak D call TRBD2 (6 bases). This CDR3 has 15 residues. V lost 5 bases, J lost 4 bases, and 16 bases lay in between. Germline V gene sequence: CDR1 MNHNS, CDR2 SASEGT. The CDR3 DNA is TGTGCCAGCAGTCATCCGGGGGTCGGGCCAGATACGCAGTATTTT. Protein product: CASSHPGVGPDTQYF.

The CDR3 sequence: CASSLDPIVTGELFF. For the CDR3, the DNA is TGTGCCAGCAGCTTAGACCCAATCGTCACCGGGGAGCTGTTTTTT. The gene calls are TRBV7-2 and TRBJ2-2; D remains ambiguous. The CDR3 sequence is 15 residues long. The germline V gene encodes CDR1 SGHTA and CDR2 FQGNSA. V lost 1 base to trimming and J lost 4 bases, with 10 bases between them.

The chain employs TRBV30 and TRBJ2-7; 9 bases are a match to TRBD1. Germline V gene lookup returns CDR1 GTSNPN and CDR2 SVGIG (reference sequence). This CDR3 has 14 amino acids. The V and J ends lost 5 bases and 2 bases, in that order; junction bases with no gene match: 7. The CDR3 reads CAWQYGTGTYEQYF. The CDR3 nucleotides read TGTGCCTGGCAATACGGGACAGGGACCTACGAGCAGTACTTC. Combining the CDR3 with reference TRBV30 and TRBJ2-7 gives the whole variable domain SQTIHQWPATLVQPVGSPLSLECTVEGTSNPNLYWYRQAAGRGLQLLFYSVGIGQISSEVPQNLSASRPQDRQFILSSKKLLLSDSGFYLCAWQYGTGTYEQYFGPGTRLTVT.